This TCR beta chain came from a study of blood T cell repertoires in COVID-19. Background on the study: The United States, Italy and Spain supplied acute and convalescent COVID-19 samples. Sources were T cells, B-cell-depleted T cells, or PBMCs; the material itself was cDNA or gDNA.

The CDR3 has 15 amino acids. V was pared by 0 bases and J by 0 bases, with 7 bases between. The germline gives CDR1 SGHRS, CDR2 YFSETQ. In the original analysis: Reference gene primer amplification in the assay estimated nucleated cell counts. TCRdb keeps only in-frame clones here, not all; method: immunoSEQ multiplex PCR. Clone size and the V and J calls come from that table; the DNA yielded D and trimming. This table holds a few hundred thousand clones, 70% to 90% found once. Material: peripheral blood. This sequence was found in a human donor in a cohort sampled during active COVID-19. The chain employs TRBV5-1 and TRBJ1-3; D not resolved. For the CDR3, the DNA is TGCGCCAGCAGCTTGGGCGGCGACTCTGGAAACACCATATATTTT. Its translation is CASSLGGDSGNTIYF. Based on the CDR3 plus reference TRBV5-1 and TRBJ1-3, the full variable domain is KAGVTQTPRYLIKTRGQQVTLSCSPISGHRSVSWYQQTPGQGLQFLFEYFSETQRNKGNFPGRFSGRQFSNSRSEMNVSTLELGDSALYLCASSLGGDSGNTIYFGEGSWLTVV.